Below are 25 T cell receptor beta chains sequenced from a single sample in a study of CD8+CD57+ T cells in acquired aplastic anemia. In patients chosen for sequencing, flow cytometry had shown CD8+CD57+ cell expansion. TCR beta VDJ combinations and CDR3 sequences were profiled from genomic DNA. A single record per CDR3 protein comes from TCRdb applying MiXCR to the reads. The sample carries roughly 200,000 distinct CDR3 sequences, around 63% recorded once. The sequenced material came from sorted CD4+, CD8+, or CD8+CD57+ T cells (not recorded which) from PBMCs. The source of these receptors is a human donor with aplastic anemia.

This clonotype was recorded at least ten times. This chain connects TRBV9 to TRBJ1-1; maybe TRBD1 (6 bases). Germline V gene lookup returns CDR1 SGDLS and CDR2 YYNGEE. The V gene lost 3 bases and the J gene lost 0 bases, with 12 bases spanning the gap. This CDR3 is built from 15 residues. The CDR3 sequence: CASSASGQMNTEAFF. CDR3 DNA sequence: TGTGCCAGCAGCGCGTCGGGACAAATGAACACTGAAGCTTTCTTT. Together with reference TRBV9 and TRBJ1-1, the CDR3 gives the full variable domain: DSGVTQTPKHLITATGQRVTLRCSPRSGDLSVYWYQQSLDQGLQFLIQYYNGEERAKGNILERFSAQQFPDLHSELNLSSLELGDSALYFCASSASGQMNTEAFFGQGTRLTVV.

The table lists this clonotype with many counts. The chain has TRBV19 and TRBJ2-1; 7 positions agree with TRBD1. CDR3 size: 16 residues. From germline, CDR1 is LNHDA and CDR2 SQIVND (reference sequence). Trimming at V came to 0 bases and at J to 5 bases, leaving 7 bases not matched to a gene. Here the CDR3 DNA reads TGTGCCAGTAGTATAGATGGATCGACAGGGAACAATGAGCAGTTCTTC. Translating gives CASSIDGSTGNNEQFF.

This clonotype was counted a few times. The chain employs TRBV11-1 and TRBJ1-1; D not certain. The CDR3 has 14 amino acids. Germline V CDR1 and CDR2: SGHAT, FQDESV (reference sequence). V lost 2 bases and J 1 base, leaving 8 bases between the germline ends. The DNA of the CDR3 is TGTGCCAGCAGCTTATCGGCGGCGAACACTGAAGCTTTCTTT. It codes for CASSLSAANTEAFF.

The rearrangement joins TRBV6-5 to TRBJ1-6; 9 bases are a match to TRBD1. With 2 bases clipped from V and 9 bases from J, the junction kept 5 bases outside the gene matches. CDR1 and CDR2 (germline): MNHEY, SVGAGI. The CDR3 is 15 amino acids. DNA of the CDR3: TGTGCCAGCAGTTACCAAGGACAGGGGATTTCACCCCTCCACTTT. It is translated as CASSYQGQGISPLHF.

The rearrangement uses TRBV20-1 and TRBJ2-1, with 8 bases aligning to TRBD2. The CDR3 loop spans 18 amino acids. Germline CDR1 and CDR2: DFQATT and SNEGSKA (reference sequence). Trimming at V came to 7 bases and at J to 6 bases, leaving 23 bases not matched to a gene. The CDR3 loop is CSVPIGPSGSSLSNEQFF. The CDR3, as DNA: TGCAGTGTCCCGATAGGTCCTAGCGGGTCTTCCCTATCCAATGAGCAGTTCTTC.

The chain couples TRBV19 to TRBJ2-7, with TRBD2 matching 11 bases. Germline V gene data show CDR1 as LNHDA and CDR2 as SQIVND (reference sequence). The V gene end was trimmed by 3 bases and the J gene end by 2 bases; junction bases not matched to a gene: 15. The CDR3 loop spans 19 amino acids. DNA of the CDR3: TGTGCCAGTAGTATGGGGCTAGCGGGGGGTACTGACCCACCCTACGAGCAGTACTTC. Protein: CASSMGLAGGTDPPYEQYF. Full variable domain (rest looked up from reference TRBV19 and TRBJ2-7): DGGITQSPKYLFRKEGQNVTLSCEQNLNHDAMYWYRQDPGQGLRLIYYSQIVNDFQKGDIAEGYSVSREKKESFPLTVTSAQKNPTAFYLCASSMGLAGGTDPPYEQYFGPGTRLTVT.

This clonotype showed up just once. The chain carries TRBV20-1 and TRBJ1-1, with a possible D match to TRBD1 (6 bases). The CDR3 covers 12 residues. CDR1 and CDR2 (germline): DFQATT, SNEGSKA (reference sequence). The V gene lost 5 bases and the J gene lost 1 base, with 8 bases spanning the gap. This CDR3 reads CSAPQGNTEAFF. DNA of the CDR3: TGCAGTGCTCCACAGGGGAACACTGAAGCTTTCTTT.

This clonotype occurred a few times. The chain links TRBV4-1 to TRBJ2-7; 8 nucleotides line up with TRBD1. The V gene's germline CDR1 is MGHRA and CDR2 YSYEKL. With V trimmed by 0 bases and J by 6 bases, 4 bases remained unmatched. This CDR3 spans 14 amino acids. CDR3 protein: CASSQDGGQVEQYF. For the CDR3, the DNA is TGCGCCAGCAGCCAAGATGGGGGACAGGTCGAGCAGTACTTC.

This chain connects TRBV2 to TRBJ2-7; D might be TRBD1 (6 bases). Germline lookup yields CDR1 SNHLY and CDR2 FYNNEI. The CDR3 is 14 amino acids. V was pared by 7 bases and J by 2 bases, with 15 bases between. CDR3 coding DNA: TGTGCCAGCAAAACAGGGCTGGGAACCTACGAGCAGTACTTC. Translation: CASKTGLGTYEQYF.

This clonotype has just a few counts. The chain uses TRBV9 and TRBJ2-2; 10 positions match TRBD1. The germline CDR1 and CDR2 sequences are SGDLS and YYNGEE. With 3 bases clipped from V and 3 bases from J, the junction kept 5 bases outside the gene matches. The CDR3 loop spans 16 amino acids. The CDR3 loop reads CASSDWTGGYTGELFF. Written as DNA, the CDR3 is TGTGCCAGCAGCGATTGGACAGGGGGTTACACCGGGGAGCTGTTTTTT.

The genes are TRBV7-3 and TRBJ2-5, with D unclear. The CDR3 totals 16 residues. CDR1 SGHTA and CDR2 FQGTGA come from the germline V gene. V shed 5 bases and J shed 2 bases, with 18 bases lying between them. The CDR3 loop is CASSPRALGPQETQYF. CDR3 in DNA: TGTGCCAGCAGCCCCCGGGCCCTCGGACCACAAGAGACCCAGTACTTC. The full variable domain, with the rest looked up from reference TRBV7-3 and TRBJ2-5, is GAGVSQTPSNKVTEKGKYVELRCDPISGHTALYWYRQSLGQGPEFLIYFQGTGAADDSGLPNDRFFAVRPEGSVSTLKIQRTERGDSAVYLCASSPRALGPQETQYFGPGTRLLVL.

The chain links TRBV10-3 to TRBJ2-3; no clear D. Germline CDR1 reads ENHRY; CDR2 reads SYGVKD. V was trimmed by 8 bases and J by 2 bases, leaving 11 bases between them. The CDR3 sequence is 13 residues long. The CDR3 protein is CAIPGATTDTQYF. The CDR3 bases are TGTGCCATCCCCGGAGCGACCACAGATACGCAGTATTTT.

The chain employs TRBV10-2 and TRBJ1-1, with 8 bases aligning to TRBD1. Germline assignment: CDR1 WSHSY and CDR2 SAAADI. V was clipped by 5 bases and J by 4 bases; unmatched bases: 12. CDR3 length: 16 residues. The CDR3 here is CASSYGQGPEGTEAFF. CDR3 in DNA: TGCGCCAGCAGTTACGGACAGGGCCCTGAAGGCACTGAAGCTTTCTTT.

The genes are TRBV4-3 and TRBJ2-3, with no clear D. Trimming shortened V by 1 base and J by 4 bases, and 6 bases separated the two germline ends. This CDR3 has 13 residues. Germline V gene sequence: CDR1 LGHNA, CDR2 YSLEER. CDR3 coding DNA: TGCGCCAGCAGCCAAGTTTTCCCAGATACGCAGTATTTT. Its protein is CASSQVFPDTQYF.

V usage is TRBV5-1 and J usage is TRBJ2-7, with D perhaps TRBD2 (5 bases). This CDR3 is 15 amino acids long. CDR1 is SGHRS, CDR2 YFSETQ, per germline. The germline V and J ends were trimmed by 4 bases and 0 bases, with 14 bases remaining between them. CDR3 residues: CASSPLAPTSYEQYF. CDR3 nucleotide sequence: TGCGCCAGCAGCCCCCTAGCTCCCACCTCCTACGAGCAGTACTTC. The complete variable domain, with remaining parts taken from reference TRBV5-1 and TRBJ2-7, reads KAGVTQTPRYLIKTRGQQVTLSCSPISGHRSVSWYQQTPGQGLQFLFEYFSETQRNKGNFPGRFSGRQFSNSRSEMNVSTLELGDSALYLCASSPLAPTSYEQYFGPGTRLTVT.

The chain carries TRBV12-3 or TRBV12-4 and TRBJ1-2; D uncertain. The CDR3 consists of 13 residues. V shed 3 bases and J shed 1 base, with 6 bases lying between them. CDR3 residues: CASSLGGNYGYTF. CDR3 nucleotides: TGTGCCAGCAGTTTGGGCGGTAACTATGGCTACACCTTC.

The chain has TRBV20-1 and TRBJ2-1; 11 positions match TRBD2. The ends lost 6 bases at V and 3 bases at J; junction bases unmatched: 4. The germline CDR1 and CDR2 sequences are DFQATT and SNEGSKA (reference sequence). This CDR3 comprises 14 residues. The chain's CDR3 is CSAQTSGNYNEQFF. Here the CDR3 DNA reads TGCAGTGCGCAGACTAGCGGGAACTACAATGAGCAGTTCTTC.

The table lists this clonotype with a few counts. The chain has TRBV12-3 or TRBV12-4 and TRBJ2-7; TRBD1 is a possible D gene (5 bases). The V end lost 0 bases, the J end lost 13 bases, and 13 bases lay between the germline ends. This CDR3 has 12 residues. In DNA form, the CDR3 reads TGTGCCAGCAGTTTAGCGCAGGCAGGGCGCTACTTC. Translated: CASSLAQAGRYF.

The chain joins TRBV7-3 to TRBJ2-1, with 8 bases that match TRBD2. In germline, CDR1 is SGHTA, CDR2 FQGTGA. Losses at the gene ends were 6 bases for V and 3 bases for J; bases not matched to a gene: 7. CDR3 length: 15 residues. The CDR3 DNA is TGTGCCAGCAGTTCAACCGGGACTAGCTACAATGAGCAGTTCTTC. It specifies CASSSTGTSYNEQFF.

The chain recombines TRBV20-1 with TRBJ2-7; D ambiguous. V was shortened by 6 bases and J by 2 bases, with 14 bases between the two germline ends. Germline V gene sequence: CDR1 DFQATT, CDR2 SNEGSKA (reference sequence). The CDR3 has 13 residues. Here the CDR3 reads CSAPLDGAYEQYF. In DNA form, the CDR3 reads TGCAGTGCCCCCCTGGACGGAGCCTACGAGCAGTACTTC.

The rearrangement uses TRBV20-1 and TRBJ2-3, with D uncertain. Germline CDR1 reads DFQATT; CDR2 reads SNEGSKA (reference sequence). V lost 3 bases, J lost 6 bases, and 10 bases lay in between. This CDR3 has 12 amino acids. Here the CDR3 reads CSARLPTDTQYF. The CDR3 DNA reads TGCAGTGCTAGGCTACCTACCGATACGCAGTATTTT.

The chain is built from TRBV20-1 and TRBJ2-5, with D possibly matching TRBD2 (7 bases). The CDR3 totals 12 residues. The V end was cut by 2 bases, the J end by 8 bases, with 12 bases between. Germline values: CDR1 DFQATT, CDR2 SNEGSKA (reference sequence). The DNA of the CDR3 is TGCAGTGCTAGACCCGGGGGGCAAACCCAGTACTTC. Its protein is CSARPGGQTQYF.

This chain joins TRBV20-1 and TRBJ2-6; D is undetermined. In germline, CDR1 is DFQATT, CDR2 SNEGSKA (reference sequence). CDR3 length: 12 amino acids. Deletions cut 4 bases from V and 3 bases from J, with 4 bases between. The CDR3 bases are TGCAGTGCTAAAGGTGGGGCCAACGTCCTGACTTTC. Translated: CSAKGGANVLTF.

The chain is built from TRBV9 and TRBJ1-4; possible D gene TRBD1, 5 bases. The CDR3 extends over 15 amino acids. The V end was cut by 0 bases, the J end by 5 bases, with 11 bases between. Germline V gene data show CDR1 as SGDLS and CDR2 as YYNGEE. The CDR3: CASSVEGAENEKLFF. In nucleotides, the CDR3 is TGTGCCAGCAGCGTAGAAGGGGCGGAGAATGAAAAACTGTTTTTT. Full variable domain (outside the CDR3, taken from reference TRBV9 and TRBJ1-4): DSGVTQTPKHLITATGQRVTLRCSPRSGDLSVYWYQQSLDQGLQFLIQYYNGEERAKGNILERFSAQQFPDLHSELNLSSLELGDSALYFCASSVEGAENEKLFFGSGTQLSVL.

CDR3 in DNA: TGTGCCAGCACTAGAAAAGGGTCAGGGGCCAACGTCCTGACTTTC. It translates to CASTRKGSGANVLTF. This rearrangement joins TRBV2 to TRBJ2-6; D not resolved. CDR3 length: 15 amino acids. CDR1 and CDR2 (germline): SNHLY, FYNNEI. V lost 7 bases to trimming and J lost 4 bases, with 14 bases between them.